This entry concerns a single T cell receptor beta chain. Authors' data handling: How many nucleated cells were present was estimated from reference gene primer amplification. Sequenced by immunoSEQ multiplex PCR; TCRdb stores in-frame clones only, minus some. That table supplies the V and J calls and clone size; D and trimming were determined from the DNA. In the table there are around 260,000 clones, approximately 82% of which are singletons. These data come from a study of blood T cell repertoires in COVID-19. Looking at the study overall: The United States, Italy and Spain provided the acute and convalescent COVID-19 samples. The analysed material was cDNA or gDNA that came from T cells, B-cell-depleted T cells, or PBMCs.

Per germline, CDR1 LNHDA and CDR2 SQIVND (reference sequence). The CDR3 length is 14 residues. The junction had 6 bases not matched to a gene; V was cut back by 6 bases and J by 3 bases. The rearrangement uses TRBV19 and TRBJ2-7, with 9 bases matching TRBD1. The TCR was taken from a man in his 60s who had recovered from COVID-19. The specimen sequenced was peripheral blood. CDR3: CASRDRGAGYEQYF. The CDR3 DNA reads TGTGCCAGTAGGGACAGGGGCGCAGGCTACGAGCAGTACTTC.